This T cell receptor (beta chain) was sequenced for a study of T cells in Graves' hyperthyroidism and ophthalmopathy. Study information: Peripheral blood collection took place at initial diagnosis, before any treatment. Study-level points and caveats: Progression to ophthalmopathy was predicted a median of roughly 6.5 months early.

Authors of the study amplified TCR beta CDR3 regions from RNA transcripts. The TCR CDR3 was amplified in a first-round RT-PCR using the HTBI primer set. Each CDR3 protein gets one entry after TCRdb re-called the multiplex PCR reads with MiXCR. The repertoire holds some 300,000 distinct CDR3 sequences, roughly 14% seen once, with 6.5% to 10% in the top ten. V lost 0 bases and J 5 bases, leaving 11 bases between the germline ends. The CDR3 extends over 14 amino acids. Germline CDR1 SGHKS, CDR2 YYEKEE (reference sequence). As concerns this clonotype: What it binds is not known.

Each 10 ml fresh peripheral blood draw supplied the PBMCs. The TCR sequence derives from a woman in her twenties or thirties with Graves' hyperthyroidism that later progressed to Graves' ophthalmopathy. This rearrangement joins TRBV5-5 to TRBJ1-2; D is unresolved. Sequenced input: blood. In nucleotides, the CDR3 is TGTGCCAGCAGCTTGGACGGCGATTCTTATGGCTACACCTTC. It yields the protein CASSLDGDSYGYTF. The whole variable domain, remainder taken from reference TRBV5-5 and TRBJ1-2, is DAGVTQSPTHLIKTRGQQVTLRCSPISGHKSVSWYQQVLGQGPQFIFQYYEKEERGRGNFPDRFSARQFPNYSSELNVNALLLGDSALYLCASSLDGDSYGYTFGSGTRLTVV.